This is a list of T cell receptor beta chains from one sample in a study of T cells in localized non-small cell lung cancer. Clones were read by immunoSEQ multiplex PCR, and TCRdb kept only the in-frame ones, dropping some. The repertoire consists of some 21,000 clones, with around 90% occurring once and the leading ten covering roughly 30%. Sequenced material: peripheral blood mononuclear cells, taken before any cancer treatment. Source of these receptors: a male donor at least 60 years old with stage II lung adenocarcinoma. The CDR3 runs from the conserved cysteine through the conserved F or W. The order of the fields is CDR3 DNA, CDR3 protein, J gene, V gene, D gene, clone size. D genes are given only for firm matches. Where a row states a size, it is once, few, many or the class of an expanded clone; other rows omit it.

CDR3nt: TGTGCCAGCAGCAAAGCGCAACCCCGGATTCACAATGAGCAGTTCTTC
CDR3aa: CASSKAQPRIHNEQFF
j_gene: TRBJ2-1
v_gene: TRBV21-1
d_gene: .
abundance: few

CDR3nt: TGTGCCAGCAGTTGGTGGAACTCCTACAATGAGCAGTTCTTC
CDR3aa: CASSWWNSYNEQFF
j_gene: TRBJ2-1
v_gene: TRBV27
d_gene: .
abundance: .

CDR3nt: TGTGCCAGCAGAAAATACCTTAATAGCAATCAGCCCCAGCATTTT
CDR3aa: CASRKYLNSNQPQHF
j_gene: TRBJ1-5
v_gene: TRBV28
d_gene: .
abundance: .

CDR3nt: TGTGCCAGCAGCTTAGGGATCTCTCAGGGAGAGACCCAGTACTTC
CDR3aa: CASSLGISQGETQYF
j_gene: TRBJ2-5
v_gene: TRBV7-9
d_gene: .
abundance: once

CDR3nt: TGTGCCAGCAGGACCCGGGACCCCTACACCGGGGAGCTGTTTTTT
CDR3aa: CASRTRDPYTGELFF
j_gene: TRBJ2-2
v_gene: TRBV28
d_gene: .
abundance: .

CDR3nt: TGTGCCAGCAGTGCCGGGACTAGCGGGCGCTACGAGCAGTACTTC
CDR3aa: CASSAGTSGRYEQYF
j_gene: TRBJ2-7
v_gene: TRBV6-1
d_gene: TRBD2
abundance: .

CDR3nt: TGTGCCAGGGGCCAATCCCTGGATGAGCAGTTCTTC
CDR3aa: CARGQSLDEQFF
j_gene: TRBJ2-1
v_gene: TRBV25-1
d_gene: .
abundance: .

CDR3nt: TGTGCCAGCAGTTACTCGGGGCTTTTGAATTCACCCCTCCACTTT
CDR3aa: CASSYSGLLNSPLHF
j_gene: TRBJ1-6
v_gene: TRBV6-5
d_gene: .
abundance: .

CDR3nt: TGCGCCAGCAGTGGGAATGGGGACCCTGGTATTAGCAATCAGCCCCAGCATTTT
CDR3aa: CASSGNGDPGISNQPQHF
j_gene: TRBJ1-5
v_gene: TRBV23-1
d_gene: .
abundance: .

CDR3nt: TGTGCCAGCAGTTTTAACTACCTGGGGACCCAGTACTTC
CDR3aa: CASSFNYLGTQYF
j_gene: TRBJ2-5
v_gene: TRBV27
d_gene: .
abundance: .

CDR3nt: TGCGCCAGCAGGGAGTATACTGACACCGGGGAGCTGTTTTTT
CDR3aa: CASREYTDTGELFF
j_gene: TRBJ2-2
v_gene: TRBV5-1
d_gene: .
abundance: once

CDR3nt: TGTGCCAGCAGCCACCTAGCGCAGACAGATACGCAGTATTTT
CDR3aa: CASSHLAQTDTQYF
j_gene: TRBJ2-3
v_gene: TRBV7-3
d_gene: .
abundance: .

CDR3nt: TGTGCCAGCAGCTTGCCCAATCAGCCCCAGCATTTT
CDR3aa: CASSLPNQPQHF
j_gene: TRBJ1-5
v_gene: TRBV5-6
d_gene: .
abundance: .

CDR3nt: TGTGCCAGCAGCCCGGGACTAGCGGGAGTTGGCAAAAACATTCAGTACTTC
CDR3aa: CASSPGLAGVGKNIQYF
j_gene: TRBJ2-4
v_gene: TRBV7-9
d_gene: TRBD2
abundance: once

CDR3nt: TGTGCCAGCAGCTTGGGTCTAGGGGGCCAGCCCCAGCATTTT
CDR3aa: CASSLGLGGQPQHF
j_gene: TRBJ1-5
v_gene: TRBV5-5
d_gene: TRBD1
abundance: .

CDR3nt: TGTGCCAGCAGTTATAGGAGTAGCCACGTGGGCTATGGCTACACCTTC
CDR3aa: CASSYRSSHVGYGYTF
j_gene: TRBJ1-2
v_gene: TRBV6-5
d_gene: .
abundance: .

CDR3nt: TGTGCCAGCAAGGGACTCCTATCTGAGGATGAGCAGTTCTTC
CDR3aa: CASKGLLSEDEQFF
j_gene: TRBJ2-1
v_gene: TRBV2
d_gene: .
abundance: .

CDR3nt: TGCGCCAGCAGTTATACCACGGAGACCCAGTACTTC
CDR3aa: CASSYTTETQYF
j_gene: TRBJ2-5
v_gene: TRBV5-1
d_gene: .
abundance: .

CDR3nt: TGCGCCAGCAGCCCGGACGTAACCTCCTACAATGAGCAGTTCTTC
CDR3aa: CASSPDVTSYNEQFF
j_gene: TRBJ2-1
v_gene: TRBV5-1
d_gene: .
abundance: .

CDR3nt: TGTGCCAGCAGCTTTGATGACACTGAAGCTTTCTTT
CDR3aa: CASSFDDTEAFF
j_gene: TRBJ1-1
v_gene: TRBV7-9
d_gene: .
abundance: .

CDR3nt: TGTGCCAGCAGCACAAGACCATACACAGATACGCAGTATTTT
CDR3aa: CASSTRPYTDTQYF
j_gene: TRBJ2-3
v_gene: TRBV7-2
d_gene: .
abundance: .

CDR3nt: TGTGCCAGTAGTATAGCGTGGGGTAGCAATCAGCCCCAGCATTTT
CDR3aa: CASSIAWGSNQPQHF
j_gene: TRBJ1-5
v_gene: TRBV19
d_gene: .
abundance: .

CDR3nt: TGTGCCAGCAGACCGACCGCGGGAACAGGGGGCTCTGGAAACACCATATATTTT
CDR3aa: CASRPTAGTGGSGNTIYF
j_gene: TRBJ1-3
v_gene: TRBV5-5
d_gene: TRBD1
abundance: once

CDR3nt: TGTGCCAGCAGTTTCCCTCGGACAGGGGCCCGAGACGAGCAGTACTTC
CDR3aa: CASSFPRTGARDEQYF
j_gene: TRBJ2-7
v_gene: TRBV28
d_gene: TRBD1
abundance: .

CDR3nt: TGTGCCAGCTGGTGGACTAGCGAAAACGAGCAGTACTTC
CDR3aa: CASWWTSENEQYF
j_gene: TRBJ2-7
v_gene: TRBV2
d_gene: TRBD2
abundance: .

CDR3nt: TGCGCCAGCACCCAGGGGGCGCCTGGAAACACCATATATTTT
CDR3aa: CASTQGAPGNTIYF
j_gene: TRBJ1-3
v_gene: TRBV5-1
d_gene: TRBD1
abundance: few

CDR3nt: TGTGCCAGCAGCCCCCGACCTGTCGTCATGTTGGCGACGCAGTATTTT
CDR3aa: CASSPRPVVMLATQYF
j_gene: TRBJ2-3
v_gene: TRBV9
d_gene: .
abundance: .

CDR3nt: TGTGCCACCAGCAGACCCCAAGAGACCCAGTACTTC
CDR3aa: CATSRPQETQYF
j_gene: TRBJ2-5
v_gene: TRBV15
d_gene: .
abundance: .

CDR3nt: TGTGCCAGCAGCTCAATTGGCGGGGGTGGCAATGAGCAGTTCTTC
CDR3aa: CASSSIGGGGNEQFF
j_gene: TRBJ2-1
v_gene: TRBV7-9
d_gene: TRBD2
abundance: .

CDR3nt: TGTGCCATCAGATCTAGCGGGAGGGCCAACCACGAGCAGTACTTC
CDR3aa: CAIRSSGRANHEQYF
j_gene: TRBJ2-7
v_gene: TRBV10-3
d_gene: TRBD2
abundance: once

CDR3nt: TGTGCCAGCAGACTAGCGGATTTCTACGAGCAGTACTTC
CDR3aa: CASRLADFYEQYF
j_gene: TRBJ2-7
v_gene: TRBV6-5
d_gene: TRBD2
abundance: .

CDR3nt: TGTGCCAGCAGATTCTGGGACAGGGGTTCCGGGGAGCTGTTTTTT
CDR3aa: CASRFWDRGSGELFF
j_gene: TRBJ2-2
v_gene: TRBV2
d_gene: TRBD1
abundance: few

CDR3nt: TGCGCCAGCACCCCGACCGCCGATCACAATGAGCAGTTCTTC
CDR3aa: CASTPTADHNEQFF
j_gene: TRBJ2-1
v_gene: TRBV5-1
d_gene: .
abundance: once

CDR3nt: TGCGCCAGCTACACGACAGGGGGCTCCTACGAGCAGTACTTC
CDR3aa: CASYTTGGSYEQYF
j_gene: TRBJ2-7
v_gene: TRBV10-2
d_gene: TRBD1
abundance: .

CDR3nt: TGTGCCAGCAGCGTAAGGACTAGCAGCACCGGGGAGCTGTTTTTT
CDR3aa: CASSVRTSSTGELFF
j_gene: TRBJ2-2
v_gene: TRBV5-4
d_gene: TRBD2
abundance: .

CDR3nt: TGTGCCAGCAGCTTAAATCCAGGCGGGAGTGCCCTCGAGGAGCAGTTCTTC
CDR3aa: CASSLNPGGSALEEQFF
j_gene: TRBJ2-1
v_gene: TRBV7-3
d_gene: TRBD2
abundance: .

CDR3nt: TGTGCCAGCAGCCTGGGTCCCGATACGCAGTATTTT
CDR3aa: CASSLGPDTQYF
j_gene: TRBJ2-3
v_gene: TRBV2
d_gene: .
abundance: .

CDR3nt: TGTGCCGTAGCAGGGGCGGTTTCCTACGAGCAGTACTTC
CDR3aa: CAVAGAVSYEQYF
j_gene: TRBJ2-7
v_gene: TRBV10-3
d_gene: .
abundance: .

CDR3nt: TGCGCCAGCAGCTTGGGAGTTAGGTCGGGGGAGCAGTACTTC
CDR3aa: CASSLGVRSGEQYF
j_gene: TRBJ2-7
v_gene: TRBV5-1
d_gene: .
abundance: once

CDR3nt: TGTGCCAGCTCACTACGACAGGGGATTAAGACGAACACTGAAGCTTTCTTT
CDR3aa: CASSLRQGIKTNTEAFF
j_gene: TRBJ1-1
v_gene: TRBV18
d_gene: TRBD1
abundance: .

CDR3nt: TGTGCCAGCAGCTCGAGGTCGGGGAATGAAAAACTGTTTTTT
CDR3aa: CASSSRSGNEKLFF
j_gene: TRBJ1-4
v_gene: TRBV7-9
d_gene: .
abundance: .

CDR3nt: TGTGCCAGCAGTTACATGCAAGGACAGGGACCCGGCTACACCTTC
CDR3aa: CASSYMQGQGPGYTF
j_gene: TRBJ1-2
v_gene: TRBV6-6
d_gene: TRBD1
abundance: .

CDR3nt: TGTGCCAGCAGTGATGTAGGACTAGCGGGAATCCTCTCCTACAATGAGCAGTTCTTC
CDR3aa: CASSDVGLAGILSYNEQFF
j_gene: TRBJ2-1
v_gene: TRBV2
d_gene: TRBD2
abundance: .

CDR3nt: TGTGCCAGCATAGGGCTAGCGGGCGAGCAGTACTTC
CDR3aa: CASIGLAGEQYF
j_gene: TRBJ2-7
v_gene: TRBV28
d_gene: TRBD2
abundance: .

CDR3nt: TGCGCCAGCAGCTTGGGGGACAGAAGATCTGGAAACACCATATATTTT
CDR3aa: CASSLGDRRSGNTIYF
j_gene: TRBJ1-3
v_gene: TRBV5-1
d_gene: TRBD1
abundance: once

CDR3nt: TGTGCCAGCAGCTCTACTATGCCCTGGGAGCAGTATTTT
CDR3aa: CASSSTMPWEQYF
j_gene: TRBJ2-3
v_gene: TRBV7-9
d_gene: .
abundance: .

CDR3nt: TGTGCCACAATCAGATTGGCTGGAAACACCATATATTTT
CDR3aa: CATIRLAGNTIYF
j_gene: TRBJ1-3
v_gene: TRBV28
d_gene: .
abundance: .

CDR3nt: TGTGCCAGCACCAACATGCGAGCGTCGGAGACCCAGTACTTC
CDR3aa: CASTNMRASETQYF
j_gene: TRBJ2-5
v_gene: TRBV2
d_gene: .
abundance: .

CDR3nt: TGTGCCAGCAGCCGAGGGGGGGACCACTACGAGCAGTACTTC
CDR3aa: CASSRGGDHYEQYF
j_gene: TRBJ2-7
v_gene: TRBV7-8
d_gene: .
abundance: .

CDR3nt: TGTGCCAGCAGCCTCGTCTCCTACGAGCAGTACTTC
CDR3aa: CASSLVSYEQYF
j_gene: TRBJ2-7
v_gene: TRBV2
d_gene: .
abundance: .

CDR3nt: TGTGCCAGCAGTCGGAATAGCGGGGACACCGGGGAGCTGTTTTTT
CDR3aa: CASSRNSGDTGELFF
j_gene: TRBJ2-2
v_gene: TRBV2
d_gene: TRBD2
abundance: .

CDR3nt: TGTGCCAGCAGTCTTACCCCGACAGGGGGGGAAAAACTGTTTTTT
CDR3aa: CASSLTPTGGEKLFF
j_gene: TRBJ1-4
v_gene: TRBV28
d_gene: TRBD1
abundance: .

CDR3nt: TGTGCCAGCCCGTCCCGGGGGGCTTCCTACAATGAGCAGTTCTTC
CDR3aa: CASPSRGASYNEQFF
j_gene: TRBJ2-1
v_gene: TRBV6-6
d_gene: .
abundance: .

CDR3nt: TGTGCCAGCAGCGGCCGGACTGGGAACACTGAAGCTTTCTTT
CDR3aa: CASSGRTGNTEAFF
j_gene: TRBJ1-1
v_gene: TRBV4-2
d_gene: .
abundance: .